This paragraph covers one T cell receptor beta chain sequence. The sample comes from a study of somatic mutations in cytotoxic T cells in rheumatoid arthritis. The CDR3 is 18 amino acids. The germline V and J ends were trimmed by 0 bases and 1 base, with 19 bases remaining between them. The germline gives CDR1 SGHRS, CDR2 YFSETQ. Sequenced by immunoSEQ multiplex PCR; TCRdb stores in-frame clones only, minus some. The data hold 15,000 to 20,000 clones, with over 75% observed a single time. The sequence came from an adult with rheumatoid arthritis. The chain employs TRBV5-1 and TRBJ2-5; the D gene is possibly TRBD1 (7 bases). The specimen sequenced was CD8+ T cells sorted from blood. The CDR3 sequence is CASSLARGSGGIQETQYF. The CDR3 coding sequence is TGCGCCAGCAGCTTGGCCCGGGGGTCAGGGGGGATCCAAGAGACCCAGTACTTC.